The clone carrying this T cell receptor beta chain was counted only a few times. Its antigen is as yet unknown. PCR was performed a second time for 7 to 11 cycles using a sample-barcoded 5' primer and a J-beta primer mix. TCRdb re-derived calls from the 5' RACE reads in MiXCR, one entry per CDR3 protein. The sample consists of over 950,000 distinct CDR3 sequences, just over 50% of them appearing once. CDR1 is ENHRY and CDR2 is SYGVKD in the germline V gene. V lost 8 bases and J 4 bases, leaving 6 bases between the germline ends. This CDR3 has 10 residues. The data derive from a study of blood T cells in healthy people across ages. Overall study findings and caveats: Total diversity from one million sequenced T cells was likely underestimated. Comparison with aged donors showed that long-lived donors had more naive CD4+ cells and higher diversity.

This rearrangement joins TRBV10-3 to TRBJ2-7; no clear D. The sequence derives from a woman aged 55-69 years in good health. Sample: blood. CDR3 in DNA: TGTGCCATCGGAGCGTACGAGCAGTACTTC. It encodes CAIGAYEQYF.